These T cell receptor beta chains were read from a single sample in a study of esophageal squamous cell carcinoma under preoperative chemotherapy. One entry per CDR3 protein results from TCRdb running MiXCR on the PCR reads. The table includes 9,000 to 9,500 distinct CDR3 sequences, under 55% detected once. Collection took place from a patient given preoperative chemotherapy. The receptor source for this set is a human donor with esophageal squamous cell carcinoma. The donor label of this sample is uncertain. Each CDR3 is given with its conserved first and last residue. The D gene is left open where the match is weak. Rows give clone size only sometimes, using once, few, many, or a class for an expanded clone.

15,TRBV10-3,TRBJ2-3,-,-,TGTGCCATCAGCCCAGGGCCGCCTAGCACAGATACGCAGTATTTT,CAISPGPPSTDTQYF
13,TRBV12-3/TRBV12-4,TRBJ2-1,-,-,TGTGCCAGCAGGTACCCTAGCTACAATGAGCAGTTCTTC,CASRYPSYNEQFF
11,TRBV6-4,TRBJ2-3,-,few,TGTGCCAGCAGTGAGGGGCATACGCAGTATTTT,CASSEGHTQYF
15,TRBV7-6,TRBJ2-5,TRBD1,medium-sized,TGTGCCAGCAGCCCGGACAGGGGTATGGGGGAGACCCAGTACTTC,CASSPDRGMGETQYF
15,TRBV6-5,TRBJ2-5,TRBD2,many,TGTGCCAGCAGACCCCGGGGACTAGCTGGAGAGACCCAGTACTTC,CASRPRGLAGETQYF
15,TRBV12-3/TRBV12-4,TRBJ2-3,-,-,TGTGCCGGGGGTTTCGGGGGCGGAGACCCAGAGACCCAGTATTTT,CAGGFGGGDPETQYF
16,TRBV6-1,TRBJ1-4,-,large,TGTGCCAGCAGCCCGACCGCCAGTACAACTAATGAAAAACTGTTTTTT,CASSPTASTTNEKLFF
13,TRBV5-6,TRBJ1-1,-,-,TGTGCCAGCAGCTTGGTGGCCGGGGGTGAAGCTTTCTTT,CASSLVAGGEAFF
15,TRBV20-1,TRBJ2-3,-,-,TGCAGTGCCGAATCCGGACTCGTCTTGGCAGATACGCAGTATTTT,CSAESGLVLADTQYF
16,TRBV10-3,TRBJ2-3,TRBD1,-,TGTGCCATCAGTGGTCTTACAGGGGCTGGCACAGATACGCAGTATTTT,CAISGLTGAGTDTQYF
13,TRBV6-1,TRBJ2-2,-,large,TGTGCCAGCAGTGACGAGGGTACCGGGGAGCTGTTTTTT,CASSDEGTGELFF
14,TRBV6-5,TRBJ2-1,TRBD2,many,TGTGCCACAACACAGCGGGAGGGCCGGTACGAGCAGTTCTTC,CATTQREGRYEQFF
15,TRBV6-1,TRBJ2-1,-,-,TGTGCCAGCAGTCCGGGGGTGTGGGCCCAAAACATGCAGTATTTC,CASSPGVWAQNMQYF
12,TRBV10-3,TRBJ2-3,-,-,TGTGCCGGGAGCGCGAGCAAAGATATGCAGTACTTT,CAGSASKDMQYF
15,TRBV6-4,TRBJ2-7,TRBD2,few,TGTGCCAGCAGTGACGCGGGGACTAGGTCCTACGAGCAGTACTTC,CASSDAGTRSYEQYF
15,TRBV7-3,TRBJ2-1,TRBD2,few,TGTGCCAGCAGCCCCCGACTAGCGATTGACAATGAGCAGTTCTTC,CASSPRLAIDNEQFF
15,TRBV11-3,TRBJ2-3,TRBD2,-,TGTGCCAGCAGTCAAGGACTAGCGAGCACAGATACGCAGTATTTT,CASSQGLASTDTQYF
13,TRBV18,TRBJ2-7,TRBD1,-,TGTGCCAGCTCACGGGGACAGGACAACGAGCAGTACTTC,CASSRGQDNEQYF
16,TRBV10-1,TRBJ2-1,TRBD2,many,TGCGCCAGCAGTGAAGCGGGAGGGCTCTCGTTCAATGAGCAGTTCTTC,CASSEAGGLSFNEQFF
15,TRBV11-3,TRBJ2-5,-,medium-sized,TGTGCCACTGGGCCGGGGGCCGGGGGAGTGGAGACCCAGTACTTC,CATGPGAGGVETQYF
16,TRBV12-3/TRBV12-4,TRBJ2-5,TRBD2,medium-sized,TGTGCCAGCAGTTCCCTAGCGGGAGGCACCATCAATGAGCAGTACTTC,CASSSLAGGTINEQYF
13,TRBV11-3,TRBJ2-3,-,-,TGTGCCAGCAGTATTGGGAACACAGGGACGCAGTATTTT,CASSIGNTGTQYF
15,TRBV7-2,TRBJ2-1,-,medium-sized,TGTGCCAGCAGCTTAGATCCTAGGGGAGGTGAGACCCAGTTCTTC,CASSLDPRGGETQFF
16,TRBV20-1,TRBJ2-1,TRBD2,-,TGCAGTGCTAGCGGGACTAGCGGGAGATTTATGAATGAGCAGTTCTTC,CSASGTSGRFMNEQFF
15,TRBV6-1,TRBJ2-7,TRBD1,-,TGTGCCAGCAGTGCGTCCGGGACAGGGGGCCACGAGCAGTACTTC,CASSASGTGGHEQYF
17,TRBV27,TRBJ2-5,TRBD1,medium-sized,TGTGCCAGCGGGACAAAATCAGACAGGGTAACAGGGGAGACCCAGTACTTC,CASGTKSDRVTGETQYF
13,TRBV6-1,TRBJ2-1,-,-,TGTGCCAGCAGAACCACTAGCTACAATGAGCAGTTCTTC,CASRTTSYNEQFF
16,TRBV6-4,TRBJ2-1,-,once,TGTGCCAGCAGTGCCTTGGGTCGTACCGGTTACAATGAGCAGTTCTTC,CASSALGRTGYNEQFF
11,TRBV28,TRBJ1-5,-,few,TGTGCCAGCAGTTTAGCGGAGCCCCAGCATTTT,CASSLAEPQHF
15,TRBV28,TRBJ2-3,TRBD1,few,TGTGCCAGCAGCCCCAGAGGGACAGGGGATTATACGCAGTATTTT,CASSPRGTGDYTQYF
15,TRBV6-1,TRBJ2-1,TRBD2,-,TGTGCCAGCGTAAGCCTAGCGGGAGGGCCGAATGAGCAGTTCTTC,CASVSLAGGPNEQFF
16,TRBV27,TRBJ2-3,-,many,TGTGCCAGCAGTTTATGGGCCAGGGGGGCAGGCGATACGCAGTATTTT,CASSLWARGAGDTQYF
15,TRBV6-1,TRBJ2-3,-,-,TGTGGCAGGGGGGAAGGTGGGAGGGGCGAAGAGACGCAGTATTTC,CGRGEGGRGEETQYF
12,TRBV7-8,TRBJ2-1,-,few,TGTGCCAGCAGCTTAGACGGGCCTGAGCAGTTCTTC,CASSLDGPEQFF
14,TRBV12-3/TRBV12-4,TRBJ2-5,-,many,TGTGCCAGCAGTGTACGGACAGTCCAAGAGACCCAGTACTTC,CASSVRTVQETQYF
13,TRBV28,TRBJ2-1,-,many,TGTGCCAGCAGTTTACACTCGGCGGATGAGCAGTTCTTC,CASSLHSADEQFF
15,TRBV19,TRBJ2-2,-,few,TGTGCCACTGGGACGGGAAGCGGGAACACCGGGGAGCTGTTTTTT,CATGTGSGNTGELFF
16,TRBV27,TRBJ2-3,-,large,TGTGCCAGCAGTTCCCAAAGGGCAGGGTCAACAGATACGCAGTATTTT,CASSSQRAGSTDTQYF
12,TRBV12-5,TRBJ2-1,-,-,TGTGCTAGTGGTTTGAATGGATATGAGCAGTTCTTC,CASGLNGYEQFF
13,TRBV27,TRBJ2-7,TRBD1,few,TGTGCCAGCAGTCGGACAGGGTCCCACGAGCAGTACTTC,CASSRTGSHEQYF
17,TRBV19,TRBJ2-3,-,many,TGTGCCAGTAGCCCTAGAGGGCAGGGTGCCGTGGCAGATACGCAGTATTTT,CASSPRGQGAVADTQYF
14,TRBV11-1,TRBJ2-1,-,many,TGTGCCAGCAGCTTCGGACTCCTGGGGTACGAGCAGTTCTTC,CASSFGLLGYEQFF
15,TRBV3-1,TRBJ2-2,-,once,TGTGCCAGCAGTCTGGGATTAGCGGAAGATGTGGAGCAGTTTTTT,CASSLGLAEDVEQFF
14,TRBV11-1,TRBJ2-1,TRBD2,-,TGTGCCAGCAGCTGGACTAGCGCACGGGGCGAGCAGTTCTTC,CASSWTSARGEQFF
14,TRBV6-1,TRBJ1-1,TRBD1,few,TGTGCCAGCAGCCCGGGGGACAGGCGGGGTGAAGCTTTCTTT,CASSPGDRRGEAFF
13,TRBV7-7,TRBJ2-5,-,-,TGTGCTAGCAGCTTGCCCGACGGCGACGCCCTGAATTTC,CASSLPDGDALNF
11,TRBV12-3/TRBV12-4,TRBJ2-4,-,-,TGTGCCAGCAGTTTACGTAACATTCAGTACTTC,CASSLRNIQYF
16,TRBV6-1,TRBJ2-3,TRBD2,-,TGTGCAAGAAAGTCGGGTAGCGGGGTGAGTCGAGATACGCTGTATTTT,CARKSGSGVSRDTLYF
15,TRBV7-2,TRBJ2-5,-,large,TGTGCCAGCAGCTTAGATGGACCTTGGCGGGAGACCCAGTACTTC,CASSLDGPWRETQYF